These 9 T cell receptor beta chains share one sample of origin, sequenced in a study of shared clonotypes between healthy human individuals. Using immunoSEQ multiplex PCR, the repertoire was profiled, and TCRdb retains in-frame clones only, with some absent. The sample has 2 million to 2.5 million clones, roughly 95% seen once. The specimen was naive CD4+ T cells sorted from blood. As to subset: CD45RA+ positively selected. The receptors derive from a man between 18 and 29 years old in good health.

The chain carries TRBV4-2 and TRBJ2-5, with 7 bases matching TRBD1. Germline V CDR1 and CDR2: LGHNA, YNFKEQ. The V and J ends lost 0 bases and 3 bases, in that order; junction bases with no gene match: 4. CDR3 length equals 15 residues. The CDR3 reads CASSQDRDREETQYF. The CDR3 DNA is TGTGCCAGCAGCCAAGACCGGGACAGAGAAGAGACCCAGTACTTC.

V is TRBV5-1 and J is TRBJ2-2; 10 nucleotides line up with TRBD2. Trimming removed 6 bases from V and 3 bases from J; junction bases left unmatched: 8. Per germline, CDR1 SGHRS and CDR2 YFSETQ. This CDR3 region has 16 residues. CDR3 loop: CASTSLAGDYTGELFF. CDR3 nucleotides: TGCGCCAGCACATCGCTAGCGGGGGACTACACCGGGGAGCTGTTTTTT. Variable domain in full (rest from reference TRBV5-1 and TRBJ2-2): KAGVTQTPRYLIKTRGQQVTLSCSPISGHRSVSWYQQTPGQGLQFLFEYFSETQRNKGNFPGRFSGRQFSNSRSEMNVSTLELGDSALYLCASTSLAGDYTGELFFGEGSRLTVL.

The J gene is TRBJ2-1, the V gene TRBV5-1; D call uncertain. Germline V lookup: CDR1 SGHRS, CDR2 YFSETQ. The V gene lost 3 bases and the J gene lost 5 bases, with 6 bases spanning the gap. The CDR3 covers 12 residues. The DNA of the CDR3 is TGCGCCAGCAGCTCAGAGGACAATGAGCAGTTCTTC. It encodes CASSSEDNEQFF.

The V gene is TRBV6-1, the J gene TRBJ2-2; D is unclear. Germline CDR1 reads MNHNS; CDR2 reads SASEGT. CDR3 length: 17 residues. The V end lost 2 bases, the J end lost 4 bases, and 17 bases lay between the germline ends. CDR3 bases: TGTGCCAGCAGTGAAACGGTACGCGAGTACGGCACCGGGGAGCTGTTTTTT. Translation: CASSETVREYGTGELFF.

This clone was seen a single time. V and J are TRBV4-1 and TRBJ1-4, with unresolved D. Germline V gene sequence: CDR1 MGHRA, CDR2 YSYEKL. CDR3 length equals 17 residues. Between the trimmed V and J ends, which lost 1 base and 0 bases, there was a span of 12 bases. CDR3 in amino acids: CASSQGGSRATNEKLFF. The CDR3 DNA sequence: TGCGCCAGCAGCCAAGGAGGAAGTAGGGCAACTAATGAAAAACTGTTTTTT.

The chain links TRBV21-1 to TRBJ1-6; the table's D call TRBD1 went unverified against the DNA. TRBV21-1 is classified as a pseudogene. This CDR3 spans 12 amino acids. This chain's CDR3 is CASTQENSPLHF. The CDR3 coding sequence is TGTGCCAGCACACAGGAAAATTCACCCCTCCACTTT.

V usage is TRBV20-1 and J usage is TRBJ2-5, with unresolved D. CDR1 is DFQATT, CDR2 SNEGSKA, per germline (reference sequence). Trimming pared 3 bases from V and 5 bases from J, leaving 7 bases between. The CDR3 contains 11 residues. The CDR3 reads CSASVGETQYF. The CDR3 bases are TGCAGTGCTAGTGTGGGGGAGACCCAGTACTTC.

V is TRBV30 and J is TRBJ1-4; perhaps TRBD1 as D (5 bases). The CDR3 has 15 residues. V dropped 3 bases and J dropped 0 bases, with 11 bases sitting between them. Germline values: CDR1 GTSNPN, CDR2 SVGIG (reference sequence). The CDR3: CAWRGPGTTNEKLFF. CDR3 nucleotides: TGTGCCTGGAGGGGACCAGGGACAACTAATGAAAAACTGTTTTTT.

The V gene is TRBV7-2, the J gene TRBJ1-4; D possibly corresponds to TRBD1 (6 bases). Trimming took off 1 base at V and 6 bases at J, with 9 bases between the two ends. The CDR3 has 14 amino acids. Germline lookup yields CDR1 SGHTA and CDR2 FQGNSA. CDR3 in amino acids: CASSLGGGHEKLFF. CDR3 DNA sequence: TGTGCCAGCAGCTTAGGAGGGGGACATGAAAAACTGTTTTTT.